A selection of T cell receptor beta chains follows, all from one sample in a study of OX40 agonist ivuxolimab in advanced cancers. Only in-frame clones appear in the TCRdb table, and some are missing; sequencing was by immunoSEQ multiplex PCR. Seen here are about 14,000 clones, about four fifths observed once, and the top ten hold roughly two fifths. Source: CD4+ or CD8+ T cells sorted from blood, taken in a trial of the OX40 agonist ivuxolimab. All receptors derive from an adult with an advanced solid tumor such as melanoma, head and neck, liver or kidney cancer. Both conserved end residues are part of each CDR3. D genes are given only for firm matches. Clone size is stated in some rows and not others, as once, few, many or a class when expanded.

TRBV11-2,-,TRBD2,TRBJ2-2,TGTGCCAGCAGCTTAGAAGTAGGCGAAGCGGGGTACACCGGGGAGCTGTTTTTT,CASSLEVGEAGYTGELFF
TRBV6-4,-,TRBD1,TRBJ1-6,TGTGCCAGCAGTTTGACAGGGGCCTATAATTCACCCCTCCACTTT,CASSLTGAYNSPLHF
TRBV12-5,-,-,TRBJ1-4,TGTGCTAGTGGTCCCGGGACTGTAGAAAAACTGTTTTTT,CASGPGTVEKLFF
TRBV9,-,-,TRBJ1-4,TGTGCCAGCAGTCTTGGGCAGACTAATGAAAAACTGTTTTTT,CASSLGQTNEKLFF
TRBV19,-,TRBD1,TRBJ1-5,TGTGCCAGTAGTATAATGGGACAGCTCAATCAGCCCCAGCATTTT,CASSIMGQLNQPQHF
TRBV7-2,-,-,TRBJ2-7,TGTGCCAGCAGCTTAGCGATACGCGAGCAGTACTTC,CASSLAIREQYF
TRBV5-4,-,-,TRBJ2-1,TGTGCCAGCCGATCATCCTCCGGGTCTCCTCCTGAGCAGTTCTTC,CASRSSSGSPPEQFF
TRBV18,-,-,TRBJ1-5,TGTGCCAGCTCACCGGGATGGAGCAATCAGCCCCAGCATTTT,CASSPGWSNQPQHF
TRBV19,large,-,TRBJ2-1,TGTGCCAGTACCCGAATATGGGGCGATGAGCAGTTCTTC,CASTRIWGDEQFF
TRBV7-9,once,TRBD2,TRBJ2-7,TGTGCCAGCAGCTTACCACGGGGTGGCGGGAGTCGGCCCCACGAGCAGTACTTC,CASSLPRGGGSRPHEQYF
TRBV11-2,-,-,TRBJ2-1,TGTGCCAGCAGCAAGGGACGCCGCTATGAGCAGTTCTTC,CASSKGRRYEQFF
TRBV19,-,-,TRBJ2-7,TGTGCCAGTAGTATAGAGATCTCCTACGAGCAGTACTTC,CASSIEISYEQYF
TRBV27,hyperexpanded,-,TRBJ2-7,TGTGCCAGCAGTCTCGGACAGGACTATGAGCAGTACTTC,CASSLGQDYEQYF
TRBV6-5,-,-,TRBJ2-1,TGTGCCAGCAGTTACTCAGGGAATGAGCAGTTCTTC,CASSYSGNEQFF
TRBV30,few,-,TRBJ1-2,TGTGCCTGGAGTGTGGGTGACTATGGCTACACCTTC,CAWSVGDYGYTF
TRBV27,-,TRBD2,TRBJ2-7,TGTGCCAGCAGCAAACACGCTAGCGGGGGAGCCTACGAGCAGTACTTC,CASSKHASGGAYEQYF
TRBV9,-,TRBD1,TRBJ1-6,TGTGCCAGCAGCGTAGGACAGGGTGACTCACCCCTCCACTTT,CASSVGQGDSPLHF
TRBV5-1,-,TRBD1,TRBJ2-3,TGCGCCAGCAGCGGAGGACAGGGCACAGATACGCAGTATTTT,CASSGGQGTDTQYF
TRBV15,-,-,TRBJ1-2,TGTGCCACCAGCAGAGATTGGAACAGAAACTATGGCTACACCTTC,CATSRDWNRNYGYTF
TRBV15,once,-,TRBJ2-5,TGTGCCACCAGCAGAGATGGAGTGGGCTTTGGAGAGACCCAGTACTTC,CATSRDGVGFGETQYF
TRBV19,-,-,TRBJ1-1,TGTGCCAGTAGTACCCGGCGGGGGAAGGGCCGGAACACTGAAGCTTTCTTT,CASSTRRGKGRNTEAFF
TRBV7-7,once,-,TRBJ2-5,TGTGCCAGCGGGGGCTCGGAGACCCAGTACTTC,CASGGSETQYF
TRBV28,-,-,TRBJ2-3,TGTGCCAGCAGTTTGGGGGCTAGCGGCACAGATACGCAGTATTTT,CASSLGASGTDTQYF
TRBV27,-,-,TRBJ1-3,TGTGCCAGCAGTTTATCGTATTCAAACACCATATATTTT,CASSLSYSNTIYF
TRBV18,-,TRBD1,TRBJ1-4,TGTGCCAGCTCACATGGACAGGGAGAAGAAAAACTGTTTTTT,CASSHGQGEEKLFF
TRBV7-2,-,-,TRBJ2-5,TGTGCCAGCAGCTTAGAAACGGTCGAGACCCAGTACTTC,CASSLETVETQYF
TRBV6-6,-,-,TRBJ2-7,TGTGCCAGCAGTTACTCCAGCGACGACTACGAGCAGTACTTC,CASSYSSDDYEQYF
TRBV9,once,-,TRBJ1-3,TGTGCCAGCAGCCCCTCCGAGACTGGAAACACCATATATTTT,CASSPSETGNTIYF
TRBV5-1,-,TRBD1,TRBJ2-7,TGCGCCAGCAGCTTGGAAGGGACAGGGGAGGGCGAGCAGTACTTC,CASSLEGTGEGEQYF
TRBV4-2,-,-,TRBJ1-2,TGTGCCAGCAGCCAAGATCAGGGATCACACTATGGCTACACCTTC,CASSQDQGSHYGYTF
TRBV5-6,-,-,TRBJ2-1,TGTGCCAGCAGCTTGCCAGGGGCGCTTGAGCAGTTCTTC,CASSLPGALEQFF
TRBV30,-,-,TRBJ2-7,TGTGCCTGGAGTGTCGGTAGGACGGTTTCCTACGAGCAGTACTTC,CAWSVGRTVSYEQYF
TRBV27,-,-,TRBJ2-7,TGTGCCAGCAGTGGATTGTCAGCGTATGGGAGCTACGAGCAGTACTTC,CASSGLSAYGSYEQYF
TRBV28,-,-,TRBJ2-3,TGTGCCAGCAGTCCGGCCCCGGGGTTGTTCACAGATACGCAGTATTTT,CASSPAPGLFTDTQYF
TRBV6-5,-,-,TRBJ2-3,TGTGCCAGCAGTTACTCGCAAGGGGGCGGGGGTCATACGCAGTATTTT,CASSYSQGGGGHTQYF
TRBV27,-,-,TRBJ2-5,TGTGCCAGCAGTGAAACGGGGGGCCCTCAAGAGACCCAGTACTTC,CASSETGGPQETQYF
TRBV7-9,-,-,TRBJ2-5,TGTGCCAGCAGCTTAGGGGGCGATTACGGGGAGACCCAGTACTTC,CASSLGGDYGETQYF
TRBV9,-,-,TRBJ2-1,TGTGCCAGCAGCTTCACAGGGTTTGAGAATGAGCAGTTCTTC,CASSFTGFENEQFF